This T cell receptor (beta chain) appears in the sequencing data of a study of blood T cell repertoires in COVID-19. Across the study: Material from acute and convalescent COVID-19 was sourced from the United States, Italy and Spain. T cells, B-cell-depleted T cells, or PBMCs provided the cDNA or gDNA that served as material.

The V and J ends lost 9 bases and 0 bases, in that order; junction bases with no gene match: 5. The CDR3 spans 15 residues. Germline CDR1 reads LNHNV; CDR2 reads YYDKDF (reference sequence). Cohorts were based on clinical histories the participants reported. Methods used by the authors: Reference gene primer amplification gave nucleated cell count estimates. TCRdb keeps only in-frame clones here, not all; method: immunoSEQ multiplex PCR. The V and J calls and the clone size are those of that table, but D and trimming were determined from the DNA. The sample shows around 280,000 clones, around 88% of them seen only once.

The rearrangement uses TRBV15 and TRBJ2-1; 10 bases agree with TRBD2. The sample was PBMCs or T cells enriched from blood (not recorded which). This TCR was sampled from a woman aged 35 to 49 who had recovered from COVID-19. CDR3 protein: CATRLAGTSYNEQFF. As DNA, the CDR3 is TGTGCCACACGACTAGCGGGTACCTCCTACAATGAGCAGTTCTTC.